The 21 T cell receptor beta chains below were found in one sample sequenced in a study of Graves' ophthalmopathy and Graves' hyperthyroidism (dated by TCRdb to 2017 to 2018). The sequencing machine was an Illumina HiSeq 2000. TCR beta CDR3 regions were amplified from RNA transcripts for repertoire sequencing. The first round of RT-PCR was done with HTBI primers and the Qiagen OneStep RT-PCR kit, and was followed by a second round of multiplex PCR, then size selection and purification. TCRdb applied fastp at Q25 and MiXCR to the public reads, then kept only in-frame beta chains. A single entry per CDR3 protein holds the most common genes and DNA from its merged rows. Counted in this sample were tens of thousands of distinct CDR3 sequences; over 40% of them appeared once. The ten largest clones take up roughly a sixth of the sample. The sample was peripheral blood. These receptors were collected from an adult man with Graves' ophthalmopathy.

Note on this clonotype: A much more abundant neighbour one base away suggests this may be a read error. This chain links TRBV27 with TRBJ2-3, with a weak D call TRBD2 (6 bases). The length of the CDR3 is 17 residues. Germline CDR1 is MNHEY and CDR2 is SMNVEV (reference sequence). This chain's CDR3 is CASSLVGSLPSTDTQCF. DNA for the CDR3: TGTGCCAGCAGTTTGGTCGGGAGTCTACCTAGCACAGATACGCAGTGTTTT.

The chain links TRBV27 to TRBJ2-7; D uncertain. The CDR3 has 16 residues. With 7 bases removed from V and 0 bases from J, the gap between germline ends came to 19 bases. The germline CDR1 and CDR2 sequences are MNHEY and SMNVEV (reference sequence). The CDR3 coding sequence is TGTGCCAGCATTGGGCCACACTTGCCGAGCTCCTACGAGCAGTACTTC. Protein sequence: CASIGPHLPSSYEQYF.

This clonotype was found many times. Given a much more abundant clone one base away, this may be a read error. The chain links TRBV19 to TRBJ1-1, with D perhaps TRBD1 (5 bases). Germline V gene lookup returns CDR1 LNHDA and CDR2 SQIVND (reference sequence). This CDR3 has 14 amino acids. V was pared by 1 base and J by 6 bases, with 12 bases between. The CDR3 coding sequence is TGTGCCAGTAGTATAGTCCGGGACCTCGCTGAAGCTTTCTTT. This codes for CASSIVRDLAEAFF.

This clonotype was found once. The J gene is TRBJ1-2, the V gene TRBV19; 9 bases fit TRBD1. The germline gives CDR1 LNHDA, CDR2 SQIVND (reference sequence). This CDR3 has 14 amino acids. After removal of 5 bases from V and 4 bases from J, the junction contained 5 bases not matched to a gene. CDR3 sequence (DNA): TGTGCCAGTAGTCCCGGGACAGGGCTCTATGGCTACACCTTC. Translated, it gives CASSPGTGLYGYTF.

The chain links TRBV25-1 to TRBJ2-7; TRBD2 matches 13 bases. Trimming took 3 bases from V and 6 from J; bases not matched to a gene: 8. Looked up from germline, CDR1 is MGHDK and CDR2 is SYGVNS. The length of the CDR3 is 16 residues. The CDR3 nucleotides read TGTGCCAGCAGTGAGCTCGGACTAGCGGGAGAAGGCGAGCAGTACTTC. It specifies CASSELGLAGEGEQYF.

The gene calls are TRBV2 and TRBJ2-2; D unresolved. There are 13 residues in the CDR3. Germline V gene data show CDR1 as SNHLY and CDR2 as FYNNEI. The V and J ends lost 1 base and 4 bases respectively, with 4 bases between them. For the CDR3, the DNA is TGTGCCAGCAGTGAAGTAGGCACCGGGGAGCTGTTTTTT. It yields the protein CASSEVGTGELFF.

This clonotype was counted once. A much larger clone differs by one base, so this may be a read error. The CDR3 end shows no conserved phenylalanine or tryptophan, and so a read error is likely. V and J are TRBV27 and TRBJ1-5, with 7 bases that match TRBD1. Unmatched junction bases numbered 0, after V lost 2 bases and J lost 2 bases. This CDR3 region has 14 residues. Germline V gene data show CDR1 as MNHEY and CDR2 as SMNVEV (reference sequence). CDR3: CASSLTGGNQPQHS. As DNA, the CDR3 is TGTGCCAGCAGTTTAACAGGGGGCAATCAGCCCCAGCATTCT.

The table lists this clonotype with many counts. The V and J genes are TRBV30 and TRBJ2-7; D gene ambiguous. The CDR3 loop spans 16 amino acids. V was shortened by 1 base and J by 2 bases, with 18 bases between the two germline ends. Germline values: CDR1 GTSNPN, CDR2 SVGIG (reference sequence). The chain's CDR3 is CAWSAYLSLNTYEQYF. In DNA, the CDR3 is TGTGCCTGGAGTGCTTATCTATCCCTCAACACCTACGAGCAGTACTTC.

This clonotype appeared many times. The chain is built from TRBV19 and TRBJ2-5; no clear D. Germline V gives CDR1 LNHDA, CDR2 SQIVND (reference sequence). This CDR3 comprises 17 residues. Deletions cut 2 bases from V and 2 bases from J, with 18 bases between. The chain's CDR3 is CASSIRNSGWGQETQYF. CDR3 sequence (DNA): TGTGCCAGTAGTATACGAAACTCCGGATGGGGTCAAGAGACCCAGTACTTC.

Comments on this clonotype: A much bigger clone sits one base away, suggesting this may be a read error. The missing conserved phenylalanine or tryptophan at the end of this CDR3 makes a read error likely. The genes are TRBV27 and TRBJ1-1; D is unresolved. Deletions cut 3 bases from V and 4 bases from J, with 12 bases between. The CDR3 covers 14 residues. Germline V CDR1 and CDR2: MNHEY, SMNVEV (reference sequence). DNA of the CDR3: TGTGCCAGCAGTTTGTTGGGGTTGGGCACTGAAGCTTTCTCT. As protein: CASSLLGLGTEAFS.

The V and J genes are TRBV20-1 and TRBJ2-2, with 10 bases lining up with TRBD2. J lost 2 bases, V lost 1 base, and 4 bases had no gene match. Germline V gene lookup returns CDR1 DFQATT and CDR2 SNEGSKA (reference sequence). This CDR3 contains 16 residues. For the CDR3, the DNA is TGCAGTGCTAGAGTGGGACTAGCGTATAACACCGGGGAGCTGTTTTTT. Its translation: CSARVGLAYNTGELFF.

The chain has TRBV6-2 or TRBV6-3 and TRBJ2-7; 7 nucleotides agree with TRBD2. This CDR3 spans 14 amino acids. CDR1 is MNHEY and CDR2 is SVGEGT in the germline V gene. The V and J ends lost 0 bases and 3 bases, in that order; junction bases with no gene match: 2. The DNA for the CDR3 is TGTGCCAGCAGTTACTCTTCTAGCGGCTACGAGCAGTACTTC. As protein: CASSYSSSGYEQYF.

This clonotype was seen repeatedly, ten times or more. V gene TRBV10-2 combines with J gene TRBJ2-2, with TRBD2 identical over 12 bases. The trim removed 7 bases at V and 7 bases at J, leaving 7 bases unmatched. The CDR3 has 15 amino acids. CDR1 and CDR2 (germline): WSHSY, SAAADI. CDR3 amino acids: CASTRLAGVDGELFF. The CDR3 region has the DNA TGCGCCAGCACTCGACTAGCGGGAGTTGACGGGGAGCTGTTTTTT.

This clonotype has a handful of counts. This rearrangement joins TRBV19 to TRBJ1-2; 8 bases line up with TRBD1. The CDR3 contains 15 residues. V lost 6 bases and J lost 4; bases outside the gene matches: 10. The germline gives CDR1 LNHDA, CDR2 SQIVND (reference sequence). The CDR3: CASSYPRGRAYGYTF. For the CDR3, the DNA is TGTGCCAGTAGCTACCCCAGGGGGCGCGCCTATGGCTACACCTTC.

This clonotype was recorded many times. The V call is TRBV12-1, the J call TRBJ2-7; the table calls TRBD1, which could not be checked here. TRBV12-1 is termed a pseudogene. CDR3 length: 15 residues. CDR3 sequence (DNA): TGTGCCAGCAGCCACAGAGACAGGGTTACCTACGAGCAGTACGTC. Protein: CASSHRDRVTYEQYV.

The rearrangement links TRBV4-2 to TRBJ2-3; 7 nucleotides line up with TRBD1. This CDR3 spans 18 amino acids. Germline V gene sequence: CDR1 LGHNA, CDR2 YNFKEQ. Trimming at V came to 1 base and at J to 4 bases, leaving 14 bases not matched to a gene. The DNA of the CDR3 is TGTGCCAGCAGCCAAGGGGGTCTGAGGGGGCAGGGTTCAGATACGCAGTATTTT. Its translation: CASSQGGLRGQGSDTQYF.

For the CDR3, the DNA is TGTGCCAGCAGTGAAGCTCTTGGGGGACCCGGGGAGCTGTTTTTT. It specifies CASSEALGGPGELFF. This sequence joins TRBV6-5 and TRBJ2-2; D tentatively reads TRBD1 or TRBD2 (5 bases each). Germline V gives CDR1 MNHEY, CDR2 SVGAGI. This CDR3 region has 15 residues. V was shortened by 5 bases and J by 6 bases, with 16 bases between the two germline ends.

This clonotype was seen ten or more times. The chain combines TRBV6-1 with TRBJ1-2; D remains ambiguous. Germline V gene lookup returns CDR1 MNHNS and CDR2 SASEGT. CDR3 length: 12 residues. V was cut by 8 bases and J by 2 bases, with 9 bases left in between. The CDR3 DNA reads TGTGCCAGCGTGAGGGTGAACTATGGCTACACCTTC. This encodes CASVRVNYGYTF.

By sample share, this clonotype is medium-sized (0.01 to 0.1%). The DNA is omitted, as the CDR3 cannot be located on it reliably, and the CDR3 follows TCRdb's listing. The chain recombines TRBV7-2 with TRBJ1-2; the table's D call, TRBD1, has no DNA check behind it. The CDR3 is 12 amino acids long, termini counted. The germline gives CDR1 SGHTA, CDR2 FQGNSA. This chain's CDR3 is CASSFATGSGTF.

With regard to this clonotype: A read error may explain this, as a much larger clone is one base away. J is TRBJ1-2 and V is TRBV11-3, with D possibly being TRBD1 (5 bases). This CDR3 spans 13 amino acids. Germline lookup yields CDR1 SGHNT and CDR2 YENEEA. The CDR3: CANSLDNSYGYTF. The CDR3 DNA follows: TGTGCCAACAGCTTGGACAATAGCTATGGCTACACCTTC.

In its sample, this clonotype is medium-sized. This chain links TRBV2 with TRBJ1-5; tentative D call: TRBD1 (5 bases). Per the germline V gene, CDR1 is SNHLY and CDR2 is FYNNEI. V was clipped by 6 bases and J by 6 bases, with 9 bases between them. This CDR3 comprises 12 residues. CDR3 in amino acids: CASRPGGQPQHF. The CDR3, as DNA: TGTGCCAGCAGGCCGGGGGGTCAGCCCCAGCATTTT.